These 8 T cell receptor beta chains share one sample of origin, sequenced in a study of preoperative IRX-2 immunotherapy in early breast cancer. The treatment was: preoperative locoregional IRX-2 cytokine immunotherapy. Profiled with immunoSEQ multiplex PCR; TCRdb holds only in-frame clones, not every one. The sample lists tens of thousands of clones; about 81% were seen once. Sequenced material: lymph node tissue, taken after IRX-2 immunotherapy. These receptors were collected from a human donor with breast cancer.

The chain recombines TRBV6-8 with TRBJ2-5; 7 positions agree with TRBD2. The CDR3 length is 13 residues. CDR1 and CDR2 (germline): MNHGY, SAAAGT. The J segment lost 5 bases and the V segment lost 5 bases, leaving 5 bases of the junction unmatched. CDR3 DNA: TGTGCCAGCAGTGGGAGCGGGACTGAGACCCAGTACTTC. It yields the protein CASSGSGTETQYF.

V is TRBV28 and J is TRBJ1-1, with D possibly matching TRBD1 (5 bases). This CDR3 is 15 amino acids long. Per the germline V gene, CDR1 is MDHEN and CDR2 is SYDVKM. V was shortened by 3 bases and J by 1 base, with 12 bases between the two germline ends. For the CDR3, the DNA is TGTGCCAGCAGTTTGATCGGGGCCGAGAACACTGAAGCTTTCTTT. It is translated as CASSLIGAENTEAFF.

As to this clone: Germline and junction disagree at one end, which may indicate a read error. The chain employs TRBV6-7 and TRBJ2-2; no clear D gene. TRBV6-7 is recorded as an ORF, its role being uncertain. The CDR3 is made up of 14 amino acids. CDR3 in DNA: TGTGCCAGCAGTAGACATCCTAACAACGGGGAGCTGTTTTTT. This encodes CASSRHPNNGELFF.

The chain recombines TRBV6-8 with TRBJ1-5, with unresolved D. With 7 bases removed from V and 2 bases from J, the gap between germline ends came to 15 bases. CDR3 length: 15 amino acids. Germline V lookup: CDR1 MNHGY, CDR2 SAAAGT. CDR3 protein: CASTLLGVGNQPQHF. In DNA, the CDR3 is TGTGCCAGCACCCTCCTGGGAGTGGGCAATCAGCCCCAGCATTTT.

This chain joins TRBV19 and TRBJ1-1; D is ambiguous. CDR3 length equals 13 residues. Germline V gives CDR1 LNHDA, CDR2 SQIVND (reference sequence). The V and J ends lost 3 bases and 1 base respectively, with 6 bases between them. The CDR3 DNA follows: TGTGCCAGTAGTATGTACAGGAACACTGAAGCTTTCTTT. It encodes CASSMYRNTEAFF.

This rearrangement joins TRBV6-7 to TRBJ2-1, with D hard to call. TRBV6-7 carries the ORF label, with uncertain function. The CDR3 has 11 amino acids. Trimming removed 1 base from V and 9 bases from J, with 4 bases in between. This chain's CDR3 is CASSYWGEQFF. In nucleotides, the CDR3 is TGTGCCAGCAGTTACTGGGGTGAGCAGTTCTTC.

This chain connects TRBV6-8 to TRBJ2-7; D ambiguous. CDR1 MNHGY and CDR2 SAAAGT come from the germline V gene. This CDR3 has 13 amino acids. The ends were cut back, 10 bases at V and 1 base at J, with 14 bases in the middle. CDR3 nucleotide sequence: TGTGCCACCACAGCGTTCTCTTCCTACGAGCAGTACTTC. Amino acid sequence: CATTAFSSYEQYF.

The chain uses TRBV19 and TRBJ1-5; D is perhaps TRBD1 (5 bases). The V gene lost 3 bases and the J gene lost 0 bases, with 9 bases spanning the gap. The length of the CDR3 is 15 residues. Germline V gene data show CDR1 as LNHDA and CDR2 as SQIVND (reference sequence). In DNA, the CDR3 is TGTGCCAGTAGTATGGGACTTCTTAGCAATCAGCCCCAGCATTTT. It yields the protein CASSMGLLSNQPQHF.